The 11 T cell receptor beta chains in this list originate from one sample, sequenced in a study of cytomegalovirus exposure and HLA in healthy donors (dated by TCRdb to the late 2010s). Library creation used the immunoSEQ multiplex PCR assay. For the multiplex PCR, a mixture combining 60 forward primers for TCR Vbeta segments and 13 reverse primers for TCR Jbeta segments was used. Not all clones reach the TCRdb copy of this immuneACCESS table, which keeps in-frame sequences only. Checked studies attribute under half of the gap to unresolved V genes and leave the rest unexplained. A total of around 130,000 clones appear in this sample, just over 65% of them only once. The ten largest clones capture 6.5% of the sample. Sample: PBMCs. These receptors all come from an older woman in good health and CMV-seronegative.

This clone has more than one count but fewer than ten. Other nucleotide sequences in the sample specify the same CDR3. CDR3 in amino acids: CASSKGAYQETQYF. The CDR3, as DNA: TGTGCCAGCAGTAAAGGGGCCTACCAAGAGACCCAGTACTTC. V and J are TRBV6-5 and TRBJ2-5; D is perhaps TRBD1 (5 bases). Between the trimmed V and J ends, which lost 5 bases and 0 bases, there was a span of 10 bases. The CDR3 is made up of 14 amino acids. Germline V gene lookup returns CDR1 MNHEY and CDR2 SVGAGI.

This clone was counted between two and nine times. V and J are TRBV6-6 and TRBJ2-5, with 8 bases matching TRBD1. The CDR3 covers 15 residues. V was pared by 2 bases and J by 7 bases, with 9 bases of the junction left unmatched. The V gene's germline CDR1 is MNHNY and CDR2 SVGAGI (reference sequence). This CDR3 reads CASSYTARGHLTQYF. The CDR3 region has the DNA TGTGCCAGCAGTTACACTGCCAGGGGGCATCTGACCCAGTACTTC.

Only a few counts were recorded for this clone. This chain links TRBV2 with TRBJ2-2, with TRBD2 identical over 9 bases. Trimming at V came to 3 bases and at J to 4 bases, leaving 6 bases not matched to a gene. CDR1 and CDR2 (germline): SNHLY, FYNNEI. The CDR3 covers 16 residues. This CDR3 reads CASSDSAGGPTGELFF. The DNA for the CDR3 is TGTGCCAGCAGTGACTCCGCGGGGGGGCCCACCGGGGAGCTGTTTTTT.

This sequence joins TRBV7-6 and TRBJ2-1; TRBD1 might be the D (7 bases). This CDR3 spans 16 amino acids. Trimming took 2 bases from V and 7 from J, leaving 18 bases between them. CDR1 SGHVS and CDR2 FNYEAQ come from the germline V gene. The CDR3 protein is CASSLNAVAGGNEQFF. The CDR3 DNA reads as TGTGCCAGCAGCTTAAACGCGGTCGCAGGGGGGAATGAGCAGTTCTTC. Together with reference TRBV7-6 and TRBJ2-1, the CDR3 gives the full variable domain: GAGVSQSPRYKVTKRGQDVALRCDPISGHVSLYWYRQALGQGPEFLTYFNYEAQQDKSGLPNDRFSAERPEGSISTLTIQRTEQRDSAMYRCASSLNAVAGGNEQFFGPGTRLTVL.

This clone was counted a few times. This chain connects TRBV5-3 to TRBJ2-7; D remains ambiguous. TRBV5-3 is an open reading frame, and its role is uncertain. The CDR3 contains 16 residues. V lost 1 base and J lost 3, with 17 bases in between. CDR3 residues: CARSLISGHLYYEQYF. The CDR3 DNA reads as TGTGCCAGAAGCTTGATTTCGGGTCATCTATACTACGAGCAGTACTTC.

The J gene is TRBJ2-5, the V gene TRBV5-1, with D perhaps matching TRBD1 (6 bases). V gave up 4 bases and J gave up 4 bases, with 17 bases separating them. Germline V gene data show CDR1 as SGHRS and CDR2 as YFSETQ. This CDR3 region has 15 residues. CDR3 amino acids: CASSRLQGVGETQYF. In DNA, the CDR3 is TGCGCCAGCAGCAGATTACAGGGTGTAGGAGAGACCCAGTACTTC.

This sequence joins TRBV28 and TRBJ2-5; D remains unclear. There are 12 residues in the CDR3. Trimming removed 3 bases from V and 2 bases from J, with 4 bases in between. Germline assignment: CDR1 MDHEN and CDR2 SYDVKM. CDR3 loop: CASSFTQETQYF. The DNA of the CDR3 is TGTGCCAGCAGTTTCACACAAGAGACCCAGTACTTC.

This clone has only one observation. The V call is TRBV5-6, the J call TRBJ2-3, with 10 bases identical to TRBD2. The CDR3 spans 17 residues. Trimming took 4 bases from V and 0 from J; bases not matched to a gene: 8. The germline V gene encodes CDR1 SGHDT and CDR2 YYEEEE. The CDR3 nucleotides are TGTGCCAGCAGCCCCACAGCGGGGGGGCCAAGCACAGATACGCAGTATTTT. This codes for CASSPTAGGPSTDTQYF.

V usage is TRBV2 and J usage is TRBJ2-7, with 7 bases lining up with TRBD2. CDR1 and CDR2 from the germline V gene are SNHLY and FYNNEI. The CDR3 contains 19 residues. With 2 bases clipped from V and 3 bases from J, the junction kept 19 bases outside the gene matches. In DNA, the CDR3 is TGTGCCAGCAGTGAACGCCTCGGCGGGGGACCTCGCGTTGGCTACGAGCAGTACTTC. This translates into CASSERLGGGPRVGYEQYF.

V is TRBV5-1 and J is TRBJ2-1; D is ambiguous. V dropped 4 bases and J dropped 5 bases, with 7 bases sitting between them. Germline V lookup: CDR1 SGHRS, CDR2 YFSETQ. This CDR3 comprises 12 residues. Here the CDR3 reads CASSPPDNEQFF. As DNA, the CDR3 is TGCGCCAGCAGCCCACCGGACAATGAGCAGTTCTTC.

This clone has a handful of counts. V is TRBV6-6 and J is TRBJ2-1; TRBD1 agrees at 9 bases. V shed 5 bases, J shed 6 bases, and the junction held 11 bases outside the gene matches. The germline V gene has CDR1 MNHNY and CDR2 SVGAGI (reference sequence). This CDR3 spans 16 amino acids. The CDR3 DNA reads TGTGCCAGCAGTCCCGGCTGGGACAGGGTCGGCAATGAGCAGTTCTTC. This encodes CASSPGWDRVGNEQFF.